One sample yielded the 27 T cell receptor beta chains listed below, sequenced in a study of cytomegalovirus exposure and HLA in healthy donors. Profiling relied on immunoSEQ multiplex PCR, and the TCRdb table lists in-frame clones only, not all of them. Among 97,000 or so clones listed, less than 90% were seen once. The material sequenced was PBMCs. The receptor source for this set is a man younger than 35 in good health and CMV-seropositive.

The chain carries TRBV19 and TRBJ2-3; 9 bases align to TRBD1. The CDR3 totals 14 residues. Germline V gives CDR1 LNHDA, CDR2 SQIVND (reference sequence). Unmatched junction bases numbered 7, after V lost 7 bases and J lost 5 bases. This chain's CDR3 is CASIPGTGRDTQYF. CDR3 nucleotides: TGTGCCAGTATACCGGGGACAGGGCGAGATACGCAGTATTTT.

The rearrangement joins TRBV7-9 to TRBJ2-3, with D maybe TRBD2 (6 bases). This CDR3 comprises 14 residues. In germline, CDR1 is SEHNR, CDR2 FQNEAQ (reference sequence). Trimming pared 6 bases from V and 2 bases from J, leaving 12 bases between. The DNA of the CDR3 is TGTGCCAGCAGTCGGGACTCACTCACAGATACGCAGTATTTT. Translating it yields CASSRDSLTDTQYF.

This rearrangement joins TRBV7-3 to TRBJ2-6; D is perhaps TRBD2 (6 bases). The germline CDR1 and CDR2 sequences are SGHTA and FQGTGA. The V end was cut by 4 bases, the J end by 4 bases, with 14 bases between. This CDR3 has 16 residues. CDR3 sequence (DNA): TGTGCCAGCAGCTCCGTTCGCGGGGCCGGGGCCAACGTCCTGACTTTC. Its protein product is CASSSVRGAGANVLTF.

The chain links TRBV6-5 to TRBJ2-5, with a possible D match to TRBD1 (6 bases). CDR3 length: 16 amino acids. The V end lost 1 base, the J end lost 0 bases, and 12 bases lay between the germline ends. The germline CDR1 and CDR2 sequences are MNHEY and SVGAGI. The chain's CDR3 is CASSYFLGAHQETQYF. For the CDR3, the DNA is TGTGCCAGCAGTTACTTCCTGGGGGCGCACCAAGAGACCCAGTACTTC.

This clone was detected once. The chain is built from TRBV27 and TRBJ2-3, with a weak D call TRBD2 (5 bases). Germline V gene lookup returns CDR1 MNHEY and CDR2 SMNVEV (reference sequence). Trimming removed 6 bases from V and 5 bases from J, with 18 bases in between. The CDR3 consists of 15 residues. The CDR3 nucleotides read TGTGCCAGCAGGGAGGCCGTTGGTGGGCGAGATACGCAGTATTTT. It codes for CASREAVGGRDTQYF.

The chain has TRBV6-5 and TRBJ2-7; TRBD2 matches 11 bases. After removal of 4 bases from V and 4 bases from J, the junction contained 6 bases not matched to a gene. The germline V gene encodes CDR1 MNHEY and CDR2 SVGAGI. There are 15 residues in the CDR3. CDR3 loop: CASSFLAGGGYEQYF. The CDR3 DNA follows: TGTGCCAGCAGTTTCCTAGCGGGGGGAGGGTACGAGCAGTACTTC.

The chain carries TRBV6-5 and TRBJ1-2; TRBD1 aligns across 7 bases. Per germline, CDR1 MNHEY and CDR2 SVGAGI. The CDR3 is 14 residues long. J was trimmed by 2 bases and V by 7 bases; bases with no gene match: 7. This CDR3 is CASKRQGENYGYTF. CDR3 nucleotide sequence: TGTGCCAGCAAAAGACAGGGCGAAAACTATGGCTACACCTTC.

J is TRBJ1-4 and V is TRBV19; TRBD1 matches at 10 bases. In germline, CDR1 is LNHDA, CDR2 SQIVND (reference sequence). After removal of 5 bases from V and 11 bases from J, the junction contained 14 bases not matched to a gene. The CDR3 runs to 16 residues. The CDR3 nucleotides are TGTGCCAGTAGTCAAGCCGGGACAGGGGAGTTTGTGAAACTGTTTTTT. Its translation: CASSQAGTGEFVKLFF. The complete variable domain, with remaining parts taken from reference TRBV19 and TRBJ1-4, reads DGGITQSPKYLFRKEGQNVTLSCEQNLNHDAMYWYRQDPGQGLRLIYYSQIVNDFQKGDIAEGYSVSREKKESFPLTVTSAQKNPTAFYLCASSQAGTGEFVKLFFGSGTQLSVL.

The genes are TRBV6-5 and TRBJ2-1, with 8 bases that match TRBD2. The germline CDR1 and CDR2 sequences are MNHEY and SVGAGI. CDR3 length: 15 residues. The trim removed 4 bases at V and 4 bases at J, leaving 6 bases unmatched. This chain's CDR3 is CASSLSGRSYNEQFF. The CDR3 DNA is TGTGCCAGCAGTTTAAGCGGGAGATCTTACAATGAGCAGTTCTTC.

A single count supports this clone. This rearrangement joins TRBV6-1 to TRBJ2-7, with TRBD1 identical over 8 bases. This CDR3 is built from 15 residues. Germline values: CDR1 MNHNS, CDR2 SASEGT. V was clipped by 11 bases and J by 3 bases; unmatched bases: 15. The CDR3 DNA is TGTGCCGGCCAAAAAGACAGGGGTTTCGGCTACGAGCAGTACTTC. Its protein product is CAGQKDRGFGYEQYF.

This sequence joins TRBV7-9 and TRBJ2-3; 9 bases fit TRBD1. This CDR3 is 15 amino acids long. Trimming cost V 1 base and J 4 bases; bases outside gene matches: 3. Looked up from germline, CDR1 is SEHNR and CDR2 is FQNEAQ (reference sequence). The CDR3 DNA reads as TGTGCCAGCAGCTTAGACAGGGGGCTGGCAGATACGCAGTATTTT. This translates into CASSLDRGLADTQYF. Looking up the rest from reference TRBV7-9 and TRBJ2-3 gives the full variable domain: DTGVSQNPRHKITKRGQNVTFRCDPISEHNRLYWYRQTLGQGPEFLTYFQNEAQLEKSRLLSDRFSAERPKGSFSTLEIQRTEQGDSAMYLCASSLDRGLADTQYFGPGTRLTVL.

This chain connects TRBV6-5 to TRBJ2-1; TRBD2 matches 10 bases. This CDR3 comprises 15 residues. Germline V lookup: CDR1 MNHEY, CDR2 SVGAGI. V lost 4 bases, J lost 9 bases, and 9 bases stayed unmatched. This CDR3 reads CASSSPSGGAFEQFF. CDR3 coding DNA: TGTGCCAGCAGTTCCCCCAGCGGGGGGGCCTTTGAGCAGTTCTTC.

Only a few counts were recorded for this clone. V usage is TRBV4-2 and J usage is TRBJ2-3; 7 nucleotides match TRBD2. Germline trimming cut 1 base from V and 2 bases from J; bases unmatched to any gene: 12. The V gene's germline CDR1 is LGHNA and CDR2 YNFKEQ. The length of the CDR3 is 18 residues. CDR3 nucleotides: TGTGCCAGCAGCCAAGGGAGTGAGTGGGAGGGATTCACAGATACGCAGTATTTT. Protein sequence: CASSQGSEWEGFTDTQYF.

There are a few counts of this clone. The chain is built from TRBV7-2 and TRBJ2-7, with 11 positions matching TRBD2. CDR1 and CDR2 from the germline V gene are SGHTA and FQGNSA. J gave up 0 bases and V 3 bases, and 1 base lay outside the gene matches. This CDR3 has 15 residues. CDR3 nucleotide sequence: TGTGCCAGCAGCTTTGGGACTAGCGGCTCCTACGAGCAGTACTTC. Translated, it gives CASSFGTSGSYEQYF.

V gene TRBV7-3 combines with J gene TRBJ2-7, with 7 bases aligning to TRBD2. The CDR3 is 11 amino acids. From germline, CDR1 is SGHTA and CDR2 FQGTGA. After removal of 4 bases from V and 6 bases from J, the junction contained 0 bases not matched to a gene. CDR3 sequence: CASSSGGEQYF. CDR3 nucleotides: TGTGCCAGCAGCTCGGGAGGCGAGCAGTACTTC.

The gene calls are TRBV9 and TRBJ2-1, with D tentatively TRBD1 (5 bases). The V and J ends lost 4 bases and 3 bases respectively, with 8 bases between them. In germline, CDR1 is SGDLS, CDR2 YYNGEE. The CDR3 has 13 residues. The CDR3 is CASSPRGYNEQFF. CDR3 coding DNA: TGTGCCAGCAGCCCAAGGGGCTACAATGAGCAGTTCTTC.

The rearrangement uses TRBV9 and TRBJ2-7; tentatively, D is TRBD2 (6 bases). CDR3 size: 14 residues. Germline V gene sequence: CDR1 SGDLS, CDR2 YYNGEE. Trimming took off 0 bases at V and 3 bases at J, with 10 bases between the two ends. CDR3 residues: CASSVAPGVYEQYF. CDR3 DNA sequence: TGTGCCAGCAGCGTAGCCCCGGGGGTCTACGAGCAGTACTTC.

The J gene is TRBJ2-7, the V gene TRBV9; D unresolved. The CDR3 has 17 amino acids. The V and J ends lost 0 bases and 0 bases respectively, with 16 bases between them. CDR1 is SGDLS and CDR2 is YYNGEE in the germline V gene. The CDR3 bases are TGTGCCAGCAGCGTAGAGCCCCAGGTTAGAAGCTCCTACGAGCAGTACTTC. Translation gives CASSVEPQVRSSYEQYF.

V usage is TRBV9 and J usage is TRBJ2-1, with 8 nucleotides matching TRBD2. From germline, CDR1 is SGDLS and CDR2 YYNGEE. This CDR3 contains 16 residues. Trimming at V came to 0 bases and at J to 6 bases, leaving 8 bases not matched to a gene. The CDR3 region has the DNA TGTGCCAGCAGCGTAGTACGGGGGGGGGTCATCAATGAGCAGTTCTTC. It specifies CASSVVRGGVINEQFF. The full variable domain, its missing parts supplied by reference TRBV9 and TRBJ2-1, is DSGVTQTPKHLITATGQRVTLRCSPRSGDLSVYWYQQSLDQGLQFLIQYYNGEERAKGNILERFSAQQFPDLHSELNLSSLELGDSALYFCASSVVRGGVINEQFFGPGTRLTVL.

This clone occurred a few times. The rearrangement links TRBV27 to TRBJ2-7; 12 nucleotides line up with TRBD1. The CDR3 sequence is 15 residues long. The V gene's germline CDR1 is MNHEY and CDR2 SMNVEV (reference sequence). V gave up 3 bases and J gave up 7 bases; unmatched junction bases: 7. The CDR3 loop reads CASSFSGQGAREQYF. CDR3 in DNA: TGTGCCAGCAGTTTCTCGGGACAGGGGGCGAGGGAGCAGTACTTC.

This clone is a singleton in its sample. The rearrangement joins TRBV11-2 to TRBJ2-1, with 8 bases identical to TRBD2. Germline V CDR1 and CDR2: SGHAT, FQNNGV. The V gene end was trimmed by 5 bases and the J gene end by 7 bases; junction bases not matched to a gene: 7. The CDR3 covers 14 residues. The CDR3 DNA follows: TGTGCCAGCAGCCGAGCGGGAGTAGGGAATGAGCAGTTCTTC. Protein sequence: CASSRAGVGNEQFF.

The chain combines TRBV7-8 with TRBJ2-2; TRBD2 might be the D (6 bases). V was pared by 5 bases and J by 5 bases, with 9 bases between. CDR3 length equals 13 residues. Germline V gene sequence: CDR1 SGHVS, CDR2 FQNEAQ. The CDR3 sequence is CASSPRGTGELFF. The CDR3, as DNA: TGTGCCAGCAGCCCGCGGGGTACCGGGGAGCTGTTTTTT.

DNA of the CDR3: TGTGCCAGCAGTGAAGCGGGACTAGCGGGGGGTCTGAACACCGGGGAGCTGTTTTTT. Amino acid sequence: CASSEAGLAGGLNTGELFF. The chain couples TRBV6-1 to TRBJ2-2, with TRBD2 matching 15 bases. CDR1 MNHNS and CDR2 SASEGT come from the germline V gene. V lost 0 bases and J lost 1; bases outside the gene matches: 3. This CDR3 is built from 19 residues.

As to this clone: The junction does not match germline at one end; this may be a read error. The CDR3 sequence is CSALAGAAFDF. The CDR3 nucleotides read TGCAGCGCCCTAGCGGGGGCGGCGTTTGACTTC. V and J are TRBV29-1 and TRBJ2-5, with TRBD2 matching 10 bases. Germline V gives CDR1 SQVTM, CDR2 ANQGSEA. The CDR3 is 11 amino acids.

Only one count was recorded for this clone. The chain is built from TRBV29-1 and TRBJ1-1, with D possibly matching TRBD1 (6 bases). V was trimmed by 4 bases and J by 1 base, leaving 10 bases between them. The CDR3 runs 13 residues. Germline V CDR1 and CDR2: SQVTM, ANQGSEA. The CDR3 loop reads CSVGVGGNTEAFF. CDR3 in DNA: TGCAGCGTTGGTGTAGGGGGGAACACTGAAGCTTTCTTT.

On this clone itself: The junction does not match germline at one end; this may be a read error. The chain links TRBV15 to TRBJ2-4; 12 bases are a match to TRBD1. This CDR3 has 15 amino acids. Germline assignment: CDR1 LNHNV and CDR2 YYDKDF (reference sequence). The CDR3 nucleotides read TGTGTCACCAGCAGAGGGACAGGGGGCTTTGACATTCAGTACTTC. This encodes CVTSRGTGGFDIQYF. The whole variable domain, remainder taken from reference TRBV15 and TRBJ2-4, is DAMVIQNPRYQVTQFGKPVTLSCSQTLNHNVMYWYQQKSSQAPKLLFHYYDKDFNNEADTPDNFQSRRPNTSFCFLDIRSPGLGDTAMYLCVTSRGTGGFDIQYFGAGTRLSVL.

This chain uses TRBV7-2 with TRBJ2-2; weak D call: TRBD2 (5 bases). Trimming took 5 bases from V and 5 from J, leaving 12 bases between them. This CDR3 spans 14 amino acids. CDR1 and CDR2 from the germline V gene are SGHTA and FQGNSA. The CDR3 reads CASSLRTGTGELFF. The CDR3 DNA reads TGTGCCAGCAGCCTAAGGACTGGGACCGGGGAGCTGTTTTTT.